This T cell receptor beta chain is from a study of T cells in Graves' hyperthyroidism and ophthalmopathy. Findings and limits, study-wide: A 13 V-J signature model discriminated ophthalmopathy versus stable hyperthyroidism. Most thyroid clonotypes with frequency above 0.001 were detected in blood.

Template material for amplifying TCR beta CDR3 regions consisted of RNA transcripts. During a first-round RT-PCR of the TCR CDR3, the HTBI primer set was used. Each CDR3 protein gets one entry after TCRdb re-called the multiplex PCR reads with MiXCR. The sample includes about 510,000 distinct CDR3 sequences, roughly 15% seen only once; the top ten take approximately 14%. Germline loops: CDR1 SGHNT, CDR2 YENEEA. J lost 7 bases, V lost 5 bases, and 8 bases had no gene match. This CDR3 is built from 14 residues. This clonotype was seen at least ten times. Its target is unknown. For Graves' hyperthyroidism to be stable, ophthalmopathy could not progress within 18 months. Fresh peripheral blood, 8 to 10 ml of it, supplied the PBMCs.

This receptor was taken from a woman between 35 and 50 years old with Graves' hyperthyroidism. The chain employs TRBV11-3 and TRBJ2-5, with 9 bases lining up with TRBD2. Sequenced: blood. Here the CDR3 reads CASSQTSGKVTQYF. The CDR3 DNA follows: TGTGCCAGCAGCCAGACTAGCGGCAAGGTGACCCAGTACTTC. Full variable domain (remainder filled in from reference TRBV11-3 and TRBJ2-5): EAGVVQSPRYKIIEKKQPVAFWCNPISGHNTLYWYLQNLGQGPELLIRYENEEAVDDSQLPKDRFSAERLKGVDSTLKIQPAELGDSAVYLCASSQTSGKVTQYFGPGTRLLVL.